This T cell receptor beta chain stems from a study of blood T cells in healthy people across ages (dated by TCRdb to about 2015). Turning to the overall study: In model experiments, roughly one uniquely barcoded TCR beta cDNA molecule per two T cells was captured by template switching. Using deep sequencing normalized with unique cDNA molecular identifiers, the study measured how TCR beta repertoire diversity changes with age. Four age groups were formed from the donors: young (average approximately 17 years), middle-aged (approximately 40), aged (roughly 58) and long-lived (less than 85). For two donors (one aged 18 to 30 and one aged 80 or older), the study analyzed two additional independent replicas of 1 million unique cDNA reads from the same blood draw. Donors of different ages were randomly distributed across sequencing lanes to avoid experimental bias.

Regarding this clonotype: Which antigen it targets is not known. No base-level quality is on record; no much larger clone is a single base apart.

In the germline V gene, CDR1 corresponds to SGHTA and CDR2 to FQGTGA. Taken from cysteine to phenylalanine, the CDR3 has 15 residues. CDR3 DNA only is kept here, 45 bases in frame from base 1. V is pared back by 7 bases and J by 0 bases, with 12 bases lying between the germline termini. Preparation of the library involved 5' RACE. These reads were obtained on an Illumina HiSeq 2500. A second roughly 6 to 12 cycle PCR used a sample-barcoded 5' primer and a J-beta primer mix. Each TCR beta cDNA molecule received a unique molecular identifier from a template-switch 5' adaptor carrying 12 random nucleotides. Each sample yielded at least 3 million CDR3-containing paired-end reads. First-strand cDNA was synthesized from all RNA with the Mint cDNA synthesis kit, primed by a TRBC-specific oligonucleotide. After uracil-DNA glycosylase treatment, a first 18-cycle PCR used universal primers M1SS and BC2_uni_R on all cDNA. The source study handled its data this way. Normalization of each sample was performed by random selection of 1 million high-quality reads, each carrying a distinct molecular identifier. Reads with shared molecular identifiers were discarded instead of being binned into consensus sequences. CDR3 identification, clonotype clustering and error correction used MiTCR with a Q25 quality threshold and the strictest error-elimination algorithm. Lower-bound total TCR beta diversity was estimated with a nonparametric unseen species model using Euler transformation. The public reads were quality trimmed at Q25 with fastp and then assembled into clones with MiXCR by TCRdb, keeping productive beta chains. Rows are combined by CDR3 protein, so each entry shows the most common genes and DNA. TCRdb assigned the V and J calls; the authors' analysis was not used. This sample is represented by about 1.6 million distinct CDR3 sequences; about 35% of them were singletons. The ten largest clones take up about 11% of the sample.

What the work shows at the level of the full study, not this receptor alone: Because donor CMV infection status was unknown, age-related changes in expanded clonotypes were potentially confounded. Compared with the aged group, the long-lived group had more naive CD4+ T cells, fewer expanded clones and increased TCR diversity, suggesting age selection. As age increased, observed TCR beta diversity per million T cells dropped in a roughly linear way, and a significant reduction was already evident by age 40. Estimates of total diversity based on one million sequenced T cells were considered lower bounds and underestimates. Bulk unsorted PBMC profiling prevented conclusive comparison of naive and antigen-experienced compartments. Observed TCR beta diversity correlated strongly with the percentage of naive T cells measured by flow cytometry.

The approximately 41 donors, aged 6 to 90 years, were systemically healthy Caucasian individuals from Russia. Each donor gave 8 to 10 milliliters of peripheral blood, drawn into EDTA-treated Vacutainer tubes. Ficoll-Paque density-gradient centrifugation was used to isolate PBMCs, with at least 6 million obtained per sample. Total RNA was extracted from PBMCs with Trizol reagent, with at least 6 micrograms obtained per sample. For every donor, an aliquot of PBMCs went through flow cytometry to measure the percentages of naive CD45RAhigh/CD27high T cells. The sequenced material came from blood. This sequence was found in a woman in her 30s in good health. The chain is assembled from TRBV7-3 and TRBJ2-2; the D region possibly corresponds to TRBD2 (6 bases align). CDR3 region: CASNSGASNTGELFF. Read as DNA, the sequence is TGTGCCAGCAATAGCGGAGCATCGAACACCGGGGAGCTGTTTTTT.